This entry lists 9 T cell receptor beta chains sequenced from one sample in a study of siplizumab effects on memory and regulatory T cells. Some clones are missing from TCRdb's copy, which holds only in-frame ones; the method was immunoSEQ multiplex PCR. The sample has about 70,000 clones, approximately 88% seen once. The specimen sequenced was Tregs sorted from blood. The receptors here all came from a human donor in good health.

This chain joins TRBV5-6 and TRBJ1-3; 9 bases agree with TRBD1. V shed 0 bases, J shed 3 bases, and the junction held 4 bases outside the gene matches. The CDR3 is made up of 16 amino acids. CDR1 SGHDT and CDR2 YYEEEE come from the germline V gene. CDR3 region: CASSLVGTGFGNTIYF. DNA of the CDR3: TGTGCCAGCAGCTTGGTGGGGACAGGGTTTGGAAACACCATATATTTT. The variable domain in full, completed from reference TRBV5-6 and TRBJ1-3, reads DAGVTQSPTHLIKTRGQQVTLRCSPKSGHDTVSWYQQALGQGPQFIFQYYEEEERQRGNFPDRFSGHQFPNYSSELNVNALLLGDSALYLCASSLVGTGFGNTIYFGEGSWLTVV.

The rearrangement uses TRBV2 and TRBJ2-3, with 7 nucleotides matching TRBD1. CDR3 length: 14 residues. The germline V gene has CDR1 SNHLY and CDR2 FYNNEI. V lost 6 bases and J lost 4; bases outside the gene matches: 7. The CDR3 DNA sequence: TGTGCCAGCAGAGCCAGACAGGGTCCAGATACGCAGTATTTT. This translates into CASRARQGPDTQYF.

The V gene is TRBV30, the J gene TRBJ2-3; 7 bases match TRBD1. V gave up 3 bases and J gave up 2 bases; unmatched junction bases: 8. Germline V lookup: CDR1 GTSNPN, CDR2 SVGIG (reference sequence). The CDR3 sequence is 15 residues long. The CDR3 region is CAWSSGTAPTDTQYF. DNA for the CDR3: TGTGCCTGGAGCTCCGGGACAGCTCCCACAGATACGCAGTATTTT.

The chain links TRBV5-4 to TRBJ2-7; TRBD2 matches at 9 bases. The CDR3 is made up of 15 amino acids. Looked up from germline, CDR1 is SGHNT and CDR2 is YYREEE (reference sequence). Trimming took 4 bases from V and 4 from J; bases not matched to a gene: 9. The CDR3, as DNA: TGTGCCAGCAGCAAAACGTCAGCGGGAGGTTACGAGCAGTACTTC. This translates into CASSKTSAGGYEQYF.

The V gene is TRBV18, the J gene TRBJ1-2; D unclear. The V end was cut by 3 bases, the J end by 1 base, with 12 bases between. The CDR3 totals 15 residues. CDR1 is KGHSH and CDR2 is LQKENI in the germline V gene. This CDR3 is CASSPSERGNYGYTF. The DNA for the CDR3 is TGTGCCAGCTCACCGAGCGAGCGGGGTAACTATGGCTACACCTTC.

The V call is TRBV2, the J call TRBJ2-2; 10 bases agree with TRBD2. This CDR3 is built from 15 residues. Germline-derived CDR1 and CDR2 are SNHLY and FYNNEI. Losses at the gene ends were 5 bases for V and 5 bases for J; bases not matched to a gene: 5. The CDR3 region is CASSRYSGRTGELFF. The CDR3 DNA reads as TGTGCCAGCAGTAGATATAGCGGGAGGACCGGGGAGCTGTTTTTT.

CDR3: CASSFVGPTDTQYF. The CDR3 DNA sequence: TGTGCCAGCAGCTTCGTTGGCCCCACAGATACGCAGTATTTT. This chain joins TRBV5-5 and TRBJ2-3; D call uncertain. This CDR3 has 14 amino acids. V lost 2 bases to trimming and J lost 2 bases, with 9 bases between them. Germline CDR1 and CDR2: SGHKS and YYEKEE (reference sequence).

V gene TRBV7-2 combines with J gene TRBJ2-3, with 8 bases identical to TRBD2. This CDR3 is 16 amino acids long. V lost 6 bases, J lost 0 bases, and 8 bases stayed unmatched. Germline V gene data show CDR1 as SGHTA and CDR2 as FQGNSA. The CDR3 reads CASRKTSGTSTDTQYF. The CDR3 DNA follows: TGTGCCAGCAGAAAAACTAGCGGTACAAGCACAGATACGCAGTATTTT.

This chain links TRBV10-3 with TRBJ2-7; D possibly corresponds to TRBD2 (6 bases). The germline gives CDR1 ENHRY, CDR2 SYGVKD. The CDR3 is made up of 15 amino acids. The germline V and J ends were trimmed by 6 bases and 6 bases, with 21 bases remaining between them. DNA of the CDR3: TGTGCCATCAGGGGTTCGGCTAGCGCCCCCGGCGAGCAGTACTTC. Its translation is CAIRGSASAPGEQYF.